This TCR beta chain was obtained from a study of blood T cells in healthy people across ages. Background on the study: Template-switching capture recovered about one barcoded beta molecule per two T cells. Findings of the study overall: Older individuals had lower TCR beta diversity per million T cells (the decline was roughly linear).

About this clonotype: The antigen is not known.

The use of a sample-barcoded 5' primer and a J-beta primer mix characterized a second PCR of roughly 6 to 11 cycles. One entry per CDR3 protein, called by TCRdb with MiXCR from the 5' RACE reads. The data contain about 1.8 million distinct CDR3 sequences, about 50% of them seen just once; the ten biggest clones take up 2.1%. J was trimmed by 8 bases and V by 1 base; bases with no gene match: 6. There are 16 residues in the CDR3. The sample comprised blood. The chain has TRBV12-3 or TRBV12-4 and TRBJ1-6, with 9 positions matching TRBD1. This TCR was recovered from a woman aged 40 to 55 in good health. DNA for the CDR3: TGTGCCAGCAGTTTAGGAAACAGGGGGCAAGATTCACCCCTCCACTTT. Translated, it gives CASSLGNRGQDSPLHF.